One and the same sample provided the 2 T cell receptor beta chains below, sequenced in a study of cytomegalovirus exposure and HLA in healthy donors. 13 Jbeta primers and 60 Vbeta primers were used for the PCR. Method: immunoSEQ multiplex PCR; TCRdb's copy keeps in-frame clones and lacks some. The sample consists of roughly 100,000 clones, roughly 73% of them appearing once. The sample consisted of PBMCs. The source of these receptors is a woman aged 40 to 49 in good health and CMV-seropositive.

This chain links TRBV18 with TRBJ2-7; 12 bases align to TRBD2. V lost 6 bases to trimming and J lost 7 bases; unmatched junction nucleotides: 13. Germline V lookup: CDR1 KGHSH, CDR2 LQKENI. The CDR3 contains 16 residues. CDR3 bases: TGTGCCAGCTCCGGACTAGCGGGATCCGGCGTGAGGGAGCAGTACTTC. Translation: CASSGLAGSGVREQYF.

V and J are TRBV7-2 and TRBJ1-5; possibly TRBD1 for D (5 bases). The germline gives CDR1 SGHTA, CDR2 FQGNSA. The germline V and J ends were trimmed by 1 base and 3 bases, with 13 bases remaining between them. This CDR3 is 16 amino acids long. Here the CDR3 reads CASSLEKGILNQPQHF. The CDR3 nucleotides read TGTGCCAGCAGCTTAGAGAAGGGGATCCTCAATCAGCCCCAGCATTTT.